The 13 T cell receptor beta chains in this list originate from one sample, sequenced in a study of early T cells in non-severe SARS-CoV-2 infection (dated by TCRdb to the early 2020s). Library generation was performed with 5' RACE. Sequencing used a NextSeq 500. TCRdb redid the processing of the public reads, applying fastp at Q25 and MiXCR, and retained in-frame beta chains. Entries are consolidated by CDR3 protein sequence, retaining the most common genes and DNA. The sample contains about 50,000 distinct CDR3 sequences, 6% to 8% of them found a single time. Clones ranked in the top ten supply around 7% of the sample. The source was whole blood, collected at baseline. These TCRs come from an adult who was a healthcare worker with PCR-confirmed SARS-CoV-2 infection or an uninfected control (not recorded which).

This clonotype was detected a few times. This chain links TRBV27 with TRBJ2-7, with unresolved D. The length of the CDR3 is 14 residues. Germline lookup yields CDR1 MNHEY and CDR2 SMNVEV (reference sequence). V dropped 0 bases and J dropped 3 bases, with 9 bases sitting between them. CDR3: CASSLSIQNYEQYF. In DNA form, the CDR3 reads TGTGCCAGCAGTTTATCGATCCAAAACTACGAGCAGTACTTC.

This clonotype was counted a few times. The genes are TRBV5-1 and TRBJ2-7; TRBD2 might be the D (5 bases). The V end lost 2 bases, the J end lost 3 bases, and 12 bases lay between the germline ends. CDR3 length: 14 residues. Germline CDR1 reads SGHRS; CDR2 reads YFSETQ. The CDR3 DNA reads TGCGCCAGCAGCTTAAGAACTAGAGGCTACGAGCAGTACTTC. This codes for CASSLRTRGYEQYF.

This clonotype was counted a few times. The rearrangement uses TRBV5-1 and TRBJ2-7; D perhaps matches TRBD1 (6 bases). CDR1 SGHRS and CDR2 YFSETQ come from the germline V gene. Trimming took off 7 bases at V and 7 bases at J, with 18 bases between the two ends. The CDR3 runs 13 residues. The CDR3 bases are TGCGCCAGCGGACGGACAGTTACGAGTGAGCAGTACTTC. Translated: CASGRTVTSEQYF.

The sample holds many counts of this clonotype. The chain carries TRBV6-6 and TRBJ1-6, with D unclear. The CDR3 has 13 amino acids. Germline V lookup: CDR1 MNHNY, CDR2 SVGAGI (reference sequence). V was pared by 11 bases and J by 6 bases, with 14 bases between. The CDR3 reads CASSPDPNSPLHF. In DNA, the CDR3 is TGTGCCTCCTCCCCCGACCCTAATTCACCCCTCCACTTT.

This clonotype was counted many times. This sequence joins TRBV4-2 and TRBJ2-1; 8 bases are shared with TRBD1. The CDR3 sequence is 15 residues long. V was pared by 2 bases and J by 1 base, with 1 base of the junction left unmatched. Germline loops: CDR1 LGHNA, CDR2 YNFKEQ. The CDR3: CASSQRTGSYNEQFF. CDR3 DNA: TGTGCCAGCAGCCAACGGACAGGGTCCTACAATGAGCAGTTCTTC.

The chain uses TRBV6-6 and TRBJ2-3, with 12 bases identical to TRBD2. This CDR3 has 18 amino acids. CDR1 is MNHNY and CDR2 is SVGAGI in the germline V gene (reference sequence). Germline trimming cut 1 base from V and 4 bases from J; bases unmatched to any gene: 9. CDR3 protein: CASSYLASGRAGADTQYF. The DNA for the CDR3 is TGTGCCAGCAGTTACTTGGCTAGCGGGAGGGCCGGTGCAGATACGCAGTATTTT.

This clonotype occurred a few times. The chain combines TRBV12-3 or TRBV12-4 with TRBJ1-5; 10 bases map to TRBD1. This CDR3 contains 16 residues. V gave up 2 bases and J gave up 5 bases; unmatched junction bases: 6. The CDR3 reads CASSLFADRGYQPQHF. The DNA of the CDR3 is TGTGCCAGCAGTTTATTTGCGGACAGGGGGTATCAGCCCCAGCATTTT.

The table lists this clonotype with a few counts. Here the CDR3 reads CASSSRQRQETQYF. Written as DNA, the CDR3 is TGTGCCAGCAGTTCCCGACAGCGCCAAGAGACCCAGTACTTC. The chain links TRBV6-2 or TRBV6-3 to TRBJ2-5; D is possibly TRBD1 (5 bases). The germline V gene encodes CDR1 MNHEY and CDR2 SVGEGT. The CDR3 length is 14 residues. V gave up 4 bases and J gave up 1 base, with 10 bases separating them.

This clonotype was seen ten or more times. The chain carries TRBV6-2 or TRBV6-3 and TRBJ1-1; no clear D. The CDR3 consists of 15 residues. V lost 7 bases to trimming and J lost 0 bases, with 15 bases between them. From germline, CDR1 is MNHEY and CDR2 SVGEGT. Here the CDR3 reads CASKITPDMNTEAFF. CDR3 DNA: TGTGCCAGCAAAATAACACCAGACATGAACACTGAAGCTTTCTTT.

V usage is TRBV20-1 and J usage is TRBJ2-5, with 11 bases that match TRBD2. This CDR3 spans 15 amino acids. The germline V gene has CDR1 DFQATT and CDR2 SNEGSKA (reference sequence). V shed 0 bases, J shed 5 bases, and the junction held 5 bases outside the gene matches. This CDR3 is CSARDRLAGGETQYF. In DNA, the CDR3 is TGCAGTGCTAGAGATCGGCTAGCGGGGGGTGAGACCCAGTACTTC.

This clonotype was observed at least ten times. The rearrangement links TRBV29-1 to TRBJ2-3; no reliable D call. Looked up from germline, CDR1 is SQVTM and CDR2 is ANQGSEA. V lost 7 bases and J 2 bases, leaving 10 bases between the germline ends. The CDR3 contains 12 residues. CDR3 coding DNA: TGCAGCGGGGGATGGAACACAGATACGCAGTATTTT. It translates to CSGGWNTDTQYF.

Relative to its sample, this clonotype is medium-sized (0.01 to 0.1%). The rearrangement uses TRBV28 and TRBJ2-1; D uncertain. Looked up from germline, CDR1 is MDHEN and CDR2 is SYDVKM. Trimming cost V 8 bases and J 9 bases, with 20 bases left between them. The CDR3 contains 14 residues. The CDR3 bases are TGTGCCAGCTCCATGACCGGACCCCCCGGTGAGCAGTTCTTC. Translated, it gives CASSMTGPPGEQFF.

The chain couples TRBV9 to TRBJ2-1, with TRBD2 matching over 10 bases. The germline CDR1 and CDR2 sequences are SGDLS and YYNGEE. With V trimmed by 3 bases and J by 6 bases, 6 bases remained unmatched. The CDR3 extends over 15 amino acids. In DNA form, the CDR3 reads TGTGCCAGCAGCGGCCGGACTAGCGGTATCAATGAGCAGTTCTTC. It translates to CASSGRTSGINEQFF.